These T cell receptor beta chains were read from a single sample in a study of T cell repertoires and Cas9 in healthy adults. TCRdb's table, derived via immunoSEQ multiplex PCR, lists solely in-frame clones and lacks some. The profile shows tens of thousands of clones, roughly 90% of them singletons. The sequenced sample consisted of CD4+ effector T cells (CD127+, CD25-, CD137-, CD154-) from PBMCs; culture status not recorded. The receptors stem from a human donor in good health. Both conserved end residues are part of each CDR3. The order of the fields is V gene, clone size, D gene, J gene, CDR3 DNA, CDR3 protein. D genes are given only for firm matches. Clone size is stated in some rows and not others, as once, few, many or a class when expanded.

TRBV2	.	.	TRBJ2-5	TGTGCCAGCAGCCCCTCGACTTCGACTCAAGAGACCCAGTACTTC	CASSPSTSTQETQYF
TRBV11-2	.	.	TRBJ2-7	TGTGCCAGCAGCTATGGGGAGGAGCAGTACTTC	CASSYGEEQYF
TRBV2	.	.	TRBJ1-2	TGTGCCAGCAGTGAAACTCGGGTCGGGCGTCAATATGGCTACACCTTC	CASSETRVGRQYGYTF
TRBV18	.	TRBD1	TRBJ2-5	TGTGCCAGCTCACCAGACAGGGGGCTGCAAGAGACCCAGTACTTC	CASSPDRGLQETQYF
TRBV30	once	TRBD1	TRBJ1-4	TGTGCCCGCAGACAGGGGCAAGGAGAAAAACTGTTTTTT	CARRQGQGEKLFF
TRBV30	.	TRBD1	TRBJ2-3	TGTGCCTGGAGTGTCGGGACAGGCACTAGCACAGATACGCAGTATTTT	CAWSVGTGTSTDTQYF
TRBV7-2	.	.	TRBJ2-1	TGTGCCAGCAGTCCCCGGGCTGGGGATGAGCAGTTCTTC	CASSPRAGDEQFF
TRBV28	few	.	TRBJ1-3	TGTGCCAGCCGAGACTCTGGAAACACCATATATTTT	CASRDSGNTIYF
TRBV6-1	once	.	TRBJ2-1	TGTGCCAGCAGTGAATACCGGCACGGTGAGCAGTTCTTC	CASSEYRHGEQFF
TRBV11-1	.	.	TRBJ1-1	TGTGCCAGCAGCCCGGACGGGGGGCTGAACACTGAAGCTTTCTTT	CASSPDGGLNTEAFF
TRBV19	.	.	TRBJ1-1	TGTGCCAGTAGTATAGACCGGCAGGGGTGGCGCACTGAAGCTTTCTTT	CASSIDRQGWRTEAFF
TRBV30	.	.	TRBJ1-5	TGTGCCGGGGGAAGGGCGGGGGTGCAGCCCCAGCATTTT	CAGGRAGVQPQHF
TRBV2	.	.	TRBJ2-7	TGTGCCAGCAGTGAATCCCAGGGGCTACAATACGAGCAGTACTTC	CASSESQGLQYEQYF
TRBV19	.	TRBD1	TRBJ1-6	TGTGCCAGTAGGAGGGACAGGGTGAATTCACCCCTCCACTTT	CASRRDRVNSPLHF
TRBV6-5	.	.	TRBJ2-3	TGTGCCAGCAGTTACGGGCCGGGGCGGGTAGATACGCAGTATTTT	CASSYGPGRVDTQYF
TRBV4-2	.	TRBD1	TRBJ2-1	TGTGCCAGCAGCCAGTCATGGGACAGGGGGTACAATGAGCAGTTCTTC	CASSQSWDRGYNEQFF
TRBV5-6	.	TRBD2	TRBJ2-2	TGTGCCAGCAGCTTGGGACTAGCGGAGACCGGGGAGCTGTTTTTT	CASSLGLAETGELFF
TRBV30	.	.	TRBJ2-2	TGTGCCTGGACCATTCTTCCGGGAATAAACACCGGGGAGCTGTTTTTT	CAWTILPGINTGELFF
TRBV28	.	.	TRBJ1-4	TGTGCCAGCAGCCCAAGGGGTCGTCGAAATGAAAAACTGTTTTTT	CASSPRGRRNEKLFF
TRBV30	.	TRBD1	TRBJ1-6	TGTGCCTGGGGGACAGGGGATAATTCACCCCTCCACTTT	CAWGTGDNSPLHF
TRBV5-6	.	.	TRBJ1-1	TGTGCCAGCAGCTTTAATCGGGGGAGTATCACTGAAGCTTTCTTT	CASSFNRGSITEAFF
TRBV14	.	.	TRBJ1-1	TGTGCCAGCAGCCAAGATTGGGGAAACACTGAAGCTTTCTTT	CASSQDWGNTEAFF
TRBV6-1	few	.	TRBJ1-4	TGTGCCAGCAGTGAATACCCGGACAGCAATGAAAAACTGTTTTTT	CASSEYPDSNEKLFF
TRBV9	.	.	TRBJ2-4	TGTGCCAGCAGCGCCGAACTAGCCAAAAACATTCAGTACTTC	CASSAELAKNIQYF
TRBV19	once	TRBD2	TRBJ2-1	TGTGCCAGTAGTATTTCTAGCGGGGGGGCCTACAATGAGCAGTTCTTC	CASSISSGGAYNEQFF
TRBV5-6	.	.	TRBJ1-4	TGTGCCAGCAGCTCACAAAATGAAAAACTGTTTTTT	CASSSQNEKLFF
TRBV4-1	.	TRBD2	TRBJ2-1	TGCGCCAGCAGCCCTCCAGCGGGGGGCAGTATGAATGAGCAGTTCTTC	CASSPPAGGSMNEQFF
TRBV28	.	.	TRBJ1-6	TGTGCCAGCAGTTTACCACAGGGTTATAATTCACCCCTCCACTTT	CASSLPQGYNSPLHF
TRBV11-1	.	.	TRBJ1-4	TGTGCCAGCACCTGGAGGGGTAACGAAAAACTGTTTTTT	CASTWRGNEKLFF
TRBV4-1	.	TRBD1	TRBJ1-1	TGCGCCAGCAGCCACCAAAGGGGACAGGGAAACCGGGGGACTGAAGCTTTCTTT	CASSHQRGQGNRGTEAFF
TRBV4-1	.	.	TRBJ2-3	TGCGCCAGCAGCCGTCGGTCAGGGAACGATGTAGCGCAGTATTTT	CASSRRSGNDVAQYF
TRBV7-8	.	.	TRBJ1-1	TGTGCCAGCATAAGAGGAAGGGGGGTAGCGAACACTGAAGCTTTCTTT	CASIRGRGVANTEAFF
TRBV28	once	.	TRBJ2-3	TGTGCCAGCAGCCGGGACGGATCTAGCACAGATACGCAGTATTTT	CASSRDGSSTDTQYF
TRBV4-2	.	.	TRBJ1-4	TGTGCCAGCAGCCAAGGGGCCGGGGCTTTTAATGAAAAACTGTTTTTT	CASSQGAGAFNEKLFF
TRBV5-8	once	.	TRBJ1-5	TGTGCCAGCACCCCAATCAATAGCAATCAGCCCCAGCATTTT	CASTPINSNQPQHF
TRBV7-2	.	.	TRBJ1-2	TGTGCCAGCAGCTTAGCCGGGGGGCTTAACTATGGCTACACCTTC	CASSLAGGLNYGYTF
TRBV15	.	.	TRBJ1-2	TGTGCCACCAGCAGAGATAAGTATGGCTACACCTTC	CATSRDKYGYTF